This TCR beta chain was captured in a study of T-cell reconstitution after alpha-beta-depleted transplantation in children. Unique molecular identifiers were used in preparing the TCRbeta library. TCRdb reanalysed the PCR reads using MiXCR and keeps one entry per CDR3 protein. The data show around 450,000 distinct CDR3 sequences, about 10% seen once. This clonotype came up many times. This material consisted of PBMCs, taken before TCRalphabeta/CD19-depleted stem cell transplant. The source of this sequence is a child younger than 10 with inherited bone marrow failure, due to receive a stem cell transplant.

The CDR3 region has the DNA TGCAGCGTTGCCCGGACAGTTTATGGCTACACCTTC. Protein: CSVARTVYGYTF. The V and J genes are TRBV29-1 and TRBJ1-2; TRBD1 might be the D (6 bases). There are 12 residues in the CDR3. Germline V gene sequence: CDR1 SQVTM, CDR2 ANQGSEA. Trimming cost V 4 bases and J 5 bases, with 11 bases left between them.